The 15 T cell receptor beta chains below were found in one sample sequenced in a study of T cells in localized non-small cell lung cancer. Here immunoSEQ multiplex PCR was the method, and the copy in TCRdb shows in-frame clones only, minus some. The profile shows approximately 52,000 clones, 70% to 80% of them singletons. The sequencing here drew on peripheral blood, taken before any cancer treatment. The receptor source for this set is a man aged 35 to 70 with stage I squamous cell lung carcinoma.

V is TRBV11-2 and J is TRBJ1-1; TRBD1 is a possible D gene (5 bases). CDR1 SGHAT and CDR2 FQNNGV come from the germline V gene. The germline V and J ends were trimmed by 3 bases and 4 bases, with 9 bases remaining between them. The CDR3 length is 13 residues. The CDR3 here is CASSFGGATEAFF. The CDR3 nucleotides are TGTGCCAGCAGCTTCGGCGGGGCCACTGAAGCTTTCTTT.

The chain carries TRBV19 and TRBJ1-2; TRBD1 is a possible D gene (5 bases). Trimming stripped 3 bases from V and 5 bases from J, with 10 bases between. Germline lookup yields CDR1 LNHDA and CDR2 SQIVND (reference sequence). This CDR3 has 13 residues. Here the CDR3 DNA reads TGTGCCAGTAGTATGGGGCCTACATATGGCTACACCTTC. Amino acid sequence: CASSMGPTYGYTF.

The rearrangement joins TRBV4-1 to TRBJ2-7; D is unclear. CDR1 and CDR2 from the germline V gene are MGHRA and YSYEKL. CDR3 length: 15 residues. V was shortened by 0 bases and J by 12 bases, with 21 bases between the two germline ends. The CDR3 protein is CASSQEDGQVTSGYF. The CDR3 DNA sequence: TGCGCCAGCAGCCAAGAGGATGGGCAGGTCACCTCGGGGTACTTC.

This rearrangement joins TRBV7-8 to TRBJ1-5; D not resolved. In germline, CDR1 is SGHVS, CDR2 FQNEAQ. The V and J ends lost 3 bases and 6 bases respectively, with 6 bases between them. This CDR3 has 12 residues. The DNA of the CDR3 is TGTGCCAGCAGCTTTGCCGGTCAGCCCCAGCATTTT. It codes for CASSFAGQPQHF.

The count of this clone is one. CDR3 in amino acids: CATSSLDRVGNEKLFF. The CDR3 coding sequence is TGTGCCACCAGCAGCTTAGACAGGGTTGGTAATGAAAAACTGTTTTTT. The rearrangement links TRBV15 to TRBJ1-4, with 7 bases identical to TRBD1. CDR3 size: 16 residues. CDR1 is LNHNV and CDR2 is YYDKDF in the germline V gene (reference sequence). The V and J ends lost 3 bases and 4 bases, in that order; junction bases with no gene match: 8.

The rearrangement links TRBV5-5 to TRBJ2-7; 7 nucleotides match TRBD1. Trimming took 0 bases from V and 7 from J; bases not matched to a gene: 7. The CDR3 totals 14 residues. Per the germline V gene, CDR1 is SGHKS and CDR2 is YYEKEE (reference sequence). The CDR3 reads CASSLGQGVGEQYF. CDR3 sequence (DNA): TGTGCCAGCAGCTTGGGACAGGGAGTAGGTGAGCAGTACTTC.

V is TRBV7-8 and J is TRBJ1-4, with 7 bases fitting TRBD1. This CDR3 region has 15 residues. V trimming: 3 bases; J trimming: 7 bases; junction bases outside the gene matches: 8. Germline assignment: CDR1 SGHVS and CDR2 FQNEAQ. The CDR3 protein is CASSFTGERGEKLFF. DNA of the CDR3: TGTGCCAGCAGCTTTACAGGGGAAAGGGGTGAAAAACTGTTTTTT.

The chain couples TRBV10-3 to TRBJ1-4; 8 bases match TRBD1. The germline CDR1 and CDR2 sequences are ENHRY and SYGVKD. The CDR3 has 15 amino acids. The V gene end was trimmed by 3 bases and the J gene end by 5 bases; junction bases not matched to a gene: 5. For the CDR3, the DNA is TGTGCCATCAGTGAACTACAGGGGGAGAATGAAAAACTGTTTTTT. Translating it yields CAISELQGENEKLFF.

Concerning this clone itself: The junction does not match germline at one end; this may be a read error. In DNA, the CDR3 is TGTGCCAGCAGCTTCGGGACTAGCGGGGATACGCAGTATTTT. It yields the protein CASSFGTSGDTQYF. The chain couples TRBV5-3 to TRBJ2-3; 12 bases map to TRBD2. TRBV5-3 is identified as an open reading frame with a role that is uncertain. This CDR3 comprises 14 residues.

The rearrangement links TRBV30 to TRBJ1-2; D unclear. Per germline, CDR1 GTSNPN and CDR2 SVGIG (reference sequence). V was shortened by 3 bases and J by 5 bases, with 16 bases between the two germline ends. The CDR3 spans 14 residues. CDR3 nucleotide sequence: TGTGCCTGGAGCCGTGGGCCTACTAGATATGGCTACACCTTC. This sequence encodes CAWSRGPTRYGYTF.

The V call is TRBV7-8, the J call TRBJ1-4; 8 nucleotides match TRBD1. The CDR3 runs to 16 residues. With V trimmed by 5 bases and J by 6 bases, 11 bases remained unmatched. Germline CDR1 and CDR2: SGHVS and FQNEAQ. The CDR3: CASSLRAQGADEKLFF. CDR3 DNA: TGTGCCAGCAGCCTTAGGGCCCAGGGGGCGGATGAAAAACTGTTTTTT.

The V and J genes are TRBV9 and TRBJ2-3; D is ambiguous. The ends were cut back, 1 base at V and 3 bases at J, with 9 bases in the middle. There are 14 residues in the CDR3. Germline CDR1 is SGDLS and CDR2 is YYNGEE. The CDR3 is CASSVMGSTDTQYF. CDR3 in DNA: TGTGCCAGCAGCGTAATGGGCAGTACAGATACGCAGTATTTT.

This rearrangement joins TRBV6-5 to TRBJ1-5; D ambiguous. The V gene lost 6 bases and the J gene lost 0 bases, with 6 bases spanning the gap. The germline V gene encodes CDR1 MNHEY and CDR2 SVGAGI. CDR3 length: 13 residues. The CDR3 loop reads CASRPVSNQPQHF. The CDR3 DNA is TGTGCCAGCAGACCCGTTAGCAATCAGCCCCAGCATTTT.

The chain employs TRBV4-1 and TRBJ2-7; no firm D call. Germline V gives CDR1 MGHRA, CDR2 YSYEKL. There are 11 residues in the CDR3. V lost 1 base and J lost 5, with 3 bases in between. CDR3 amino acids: CASSQANEQYF. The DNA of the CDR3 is TGCGCCAGCAGCCAAGCGAACGAGCAGTACTTC.

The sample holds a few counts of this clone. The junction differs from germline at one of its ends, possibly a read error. The CDR3, as DNA: TGTGCTAGCAGCTTAGCCGGTGGTCAAGAGACCCAGTACTTC. Amino acid sequence: CASSLAGGQETQYF. V and J are TRBV7-7 and TRBJ2-5; D gene ambiguous. The germline CDR1 and CDR2 sequences are SSHAT and FNYEAQ (reference sequence). The CDR3 totals 14 residues.